The rows below give T cell receptor beta chains drawn from one sample of a study of blood T cells in healthy people across ages. In TCRdb, the 5' RACE reads were re-called with MiXCR into one record per CDR3 protein. Here the sample spans under 1,100,000 distinct CDR3 sequences, almost 25% being singletons. These data also formed part of another study, on T cells of mothers and their children.

The specimen was blood. The source is a girl aged 2-10 years in good health. Both conserved end residues are part of each CDR3. Fields, in order: J gene, clone size, CDR3 length, V gene, CDR3 protein. Expanded clones are given a class, and other clones once, few, many or no size at all.

J: TRBJ2-2; size: NA; length: 16; V: TRBV12-3/TRBV12-4; CDR3: CASSDRVAGPTGELFF
J: TRBJ2-3; size: few; length: 19; V: TRBV9; CDR3: CASRDSEGTKARDTDTQYF
J: TRBJ1-1; size: few; length: 14; V: TRBV19; CDR3: CASIIKGVSTEAFF
J: TRBJ2-1; size: NA; length: 15; V: TRBV29-1; CDR3: CSVVGLEREVDEQFF
J: TRBJ2-5; size: few; length: 15; V: TRBV7-9; CDR3: CASSPSGGIQETQYF
J: TRBJ2-1; size: few; length: 17; V: TRBV11-3; CDR3: CASSLKKSGGLGETQCF
J: TRBJ1-1; size: NA; length: 14; V: TRBV12-3/TRBV12-4; CDR3: CASSPYRGNSEAFF
J: TRBJ1-2; size: few; length: 12; V: TRBV28; CDR3: CASLQRAGGYTF
J: TRBJ2-3; size: few; length: 15; V: TRBV9; CDR3: CASSVPSRPTDTQYF
J: TRBJ2-1; size: NA; length: 15; V: TRBV9; CDR3: CASSLEGLIYNEQFF
J: TRBJ2-3; size: few; length: 14; V: TRBV9; CDR3: CASSQQGGLDTRYF
J: NA; size: few; length: 10; V: TRBV12-3/TRBV12-4; CDR3: CASRGYEQFF
J: TRBJ2-3; size: NA; length: 13; V: TRBV7-9; CDR3: CASSLRVRDTQYF
J: TRBJ2-5; size: NA; length: 15; V: TRBV7-2; CDR3: CASSLANRVSETQYF
J: TRBJ1-2; size: NA; length: 12; V: TRBV5-1; CDR3: CASSLLGAGYTF
J: TRBJ2-7; size: NA; length: 15; V: TRBV4-2; CDR3: CASSQVFPTLVEEYF
J: TRBJ1-1; size: few; length: 14; V: TRBV5-4; CDR3: CASSQTAGETEAFF
J: TRBJ2-1; size: few; length: 17; V: TRBV12-3/TRBV12-4; CDR3: CASSLSFVGTPDNEQFF
J: TRBJ1-2; size: NA; length: 14; V: TRBV4-2; CDR3: CASSQGRSPYGYTF
J: TRBJ2-4; size: NA; length: 14; V: TRBV29-1; CDR3: CSVDRADNLNIQYF
J: TRBJ2-7; size: few; length: 14; V: TRBV7-2; CDR3: CASSAGDYSYEQYF
J: TRBJ2-3; size: few; length: 12; V: TRBV20-1; CDR3: CSAQLHRDTQYF
J: TRBJ1-4; size: NA; length: 14; V: TRBV6-6; CDR3: CASSRTLGGEKLFF
J: TRBJ1-2; size: few; length: 13; V: TRBV6-5; CDR3: CASTAGANYGYTF
J: TRBJ2-3; size: NA; length: 14; V: TRBV20-1; CDR3: CSARDPDRGDTQYF
J: TRBJ2-5; size: few; length: 17; V: TRBV7-8; CDR3: CASAPGRLAGEGETQYF
J: TRBJ1-1; size: few; length: 15; V: TRBV13; CDR3: CASSATGDLNTGAFF
J: TRBJ1-4; size: many; length: 15; V: TRBV3-1; CDR3: CASSTDSSFGEKLFF
J: TRBJ2-4; size: NA; length: 19; V: TRBV7-8; CDR3: CASSEIRVDYQWAKNIQYF
J: TRBJ2-1; size: NA; length: 19; V: TRBV28; CDR3: CASSLSPGQGITLYNEQFF
J: NA; size: few; length: 17; V: TRBV12-5; CDR3: CASGLVRPQGSTNEQFF
J: TRBJ2-7; size: NA; length: 15; V: TRBV5-1; CDR3: CASSVQQGPRGEQYF
J: TRBJ1-2; size: NA; length: 13; V: TRBV5-1; CDR3: CASSLSSGDGYTF
J: TRBJ2-5; size: NA; length: 14; V: TRBV7-9; CDR3: CASSLRRSGETQYF
J: TRBJ2-1; size: few; length: 12; V: TRBV28; CDR3: CASRPGVDEQFF
J: NA; size: few; length: 12; V: TRBV5-8; CDR3: CASSSRFGEQFF
J: TRBJ1-3; size: few; length: 14; V: TRBV6-5; CDR3: CASSSTGGEYTIYF
J: TRBJ2-7; size: few; length: 15; V: TRBV27; CDR3: CASSERSGRPYEQYF
J: TRBJ2-6; size: NA; length: 22; V: TRBV3-1; CDR3: CASSQDLASGSEATSGANVRTF
J: TRBJ1-3; size: NA; length: 16; V: TRBV4-1; CDR3: CASSFREGLSGNTIYF
J: TRBJ2-7; size: NA; length: 14; V: TRBV12-3/TRBV12-4; CDR3: CASSFGGRSYEQYF
J: TRBJ2-3; size: NA; length: 17; V: TRBV20-1; CDR3: CSAAMSSGRAPTDTQYF
J: TRBJ2-7; size: NA; length: 16; V: TRBV7-9; CDR3: CASSLTEGIKSYEQYF
J: TRBJ2-3; size: few; length: 13; V: TRBV20-1; CDR3: CSAPTSGVDTQYF
J: TRBJ2-1; size: NA; length: 14; V: TRBV20-1; CDR3: CSARVYQLGGEQFF
J: TRBJ1-5; size: NA; length: 15; V: TRBV27; CDR3: CASSRGQGDNQPQHF
J: TRBJ2-7; size: NA; length: 13; V: TRBV29-1; CDR3: CSGTGENGHEQYF
J: TRBJ2-1; size: few; length: 16; V: TRBV7-3; CDR3: CASSLVSQRPYNEQFF